A selection of T cell receptor beta chains follows, all from one sample in a study of blood T cell repertoires in COVID-19. Repertoires were generated with immunoSEQ multiplex PCR, while TCRdb's copy carries only in-frame clones and drops some. Counted here are over 250,000 clones, 90% occurring once; the ten biggest clones make up approximately 1.2%. Specimen: PBMCs or T cells enriched from blood (not recorded which). Receptors were obtained from a woman aged 25 to 45 who had recovered from COVID-19. Both conserved end residues are part of each CDR3. Each record gives: CDR3 protein, CDR3 DNA, clone size, CDR3 length, D gene, V gene, J gene. A D gene is named only where the DNA matches it firmly. Not all rows give a size; the values are once, few, many and, for expanded clones, a class.

CDR3: CAWSPGTPNYGYTF
DNA: TGTGCCTGGAGTCCCGGGACACCGAACTATGGCTACACCTTC
size: -
length: 14
D: -
V: TRBV30
J: TRBJ1-2

CDR3: CASSLIPPGLAGVVTGELFF
DNA: TGCGCCAGCAGCTTGATTCCCCCGGGACTAGCGGGAGTAGTCACCGGGGAGCTGTTTTTT
size: -
length: 20
D: TRBD2
V: TRBV5-1
J: TRBJ2-2

CDR3: CASSLVVNEKLFF
DNA: TGTGCCAGCAGCTTAGTAGTAAATGAAAAACTGTTTTTT
size: -
length: 13
D: -
V: TRBV7-2
J: TRBJ1-4

CDR3: CASSYSQGSGYEQYF
DNA: TGTGCCAGCAGTTACTCGCAGGGTTCCGGATACGAGCAGTACTTC
size: once
length: 15
D: -
V: TRBV6-5
J: TRBJ2-7

CDR3: CASSRDRYGYTF
DNA: TGTGCCAGCAGCCGCGACAGGTATGGCTACACCTTC
size: -
length: 12
D: -
V: TRBV12-3/TRBV12-4
J: TRBJ1-2

CDR3: CASSPDGSSGNTIYF
DNA: TGTGCCAGCAGTCCGGACGGGAGCTCTGGAAACACCATATATTTT
size: -
length: 15
D: -
V: TRBV28
J: TRBJ1-3

CDR3: CASSSGLAGVYEQFF
DNA: TGTGCCAGCAGCTCCGGACTAGCGGGAGTGTATGAGCAGTTCTTC
size: -
length: 15
D: TRBD2
V: TRBV6-5
J: TRBJ2-1

CDR3: CASSPSSGQETQYF
DNA: TGCGCCAGCAGCCCCTCTAGCGGCCAAGAGACCCAGTACTTC
size: -
length: 14
D: TRBD2
V: TRBV5-1
J: TRBJ2-5

CDR3: CASSSIGTGYGYTF
DNA: TGTGCCAGCAGTTCCATCGGGACAGGCTATGGCTACACCTTC
size: once
length: 14
D: TRBD1
V: TRBV27
J: TRBJ1-2

CDR3: CASSYSSAGEQFF
DNA: TGTGCCAGCAGTTATTCCTCAGCGGGCGAGCAGTTCTTC
size: -
length: 13
D: -
V: TRBV27
J: TRBJ2-1

CDR3: CASSRGTGGANKLIYGYTF
DNA: TGTGCCAGCAGCAGAGGGACAGGGGGCGCAAATAAATTAATCTATGGCTACACCTTC
size: -
length: 19
D: TRBD1
V: TRBV7-2
J: TRBJ1-2

CDR3: CASSLGQGLTGNTIYF
DNA: TGTGCCAGCAGTTTGGGTCAGGGCTTAACTGGAAACACCATATATTTT
size: once
length: 16
D: -
V: TRBV28
J: TRBJ1-3

CDR3: CASSVDLLGPMNTEAFF
DNA: TGTGCCAGCAGCGTAGATTTGTTGGGCCCTATGAACACTGAAGCTTTCTTT
size: -
length: 17
D: -
V: TRBV9
J: TRBJ1-1

CDR3: CASSLRGGTGTANTGELFF
DNA: TGTGCCAGCAGCTTGAGGGGAGGGACAGGCACCGCGAACACCGGGGAGCTGTTTTTT
size: -
length: 19
D: -
V: TRBV5-5
J: TRBJ2-2

CDR3: CASSSPGTVQYF
DNA: TGTGCCAGCAGCTCTCCCGGTACAGTTCAGTACTTC
size: -
length: 12
D: -
V: TRBV11-2
J: TRBJ2-4

CDR3: CASSFGQGNYGYTF
DNA: TGTGCCAGCAGCTTCGGACAGGGTAACTATGGCTACACCTTC
size: -
length: 14
D: TRBD1
V: TRBV13
J: TRBJ1-2

CDR3: CATQVGTGGPNNEQFF
DNA: TGTGCAACCCAGGTGGGGACGGGAGGGCCGAACAATGAGCAGTTCTTC
size: -
length: 16
D: TRBD2
V: TRBV4-2
J: TRBJ2-1

CDR3: CASSGRTSGSTDTQYF
DNA: TGTGCCAGCAGCGGCCGTACTAGCGGGAGCACAGATACGCAGTATTTT
size: -
length: 16
D: TRBD2
V: TRBV9
J: TRBJ2-3

CDR3: CASSSFTGTTYGYTF
DNA: TGTGCCAGCAGCTCCTTTACCGGGACAACCTATGGCTACACCTTC
size: -
length: 15
D: -
V: TRBV7-2
J: TRBJ1-2

CDR3: CASSLMATGGEYEQYF
DNA: TGTGCCAGCAGCTTAATGGCCACAGGGGGCGAGTACGAGCAGTACTTC
size: once
length: 16
D: TRBD1
V: TRBV5-5
J: TRBJ2-7

CDR3: CASSAGQPETQYF
DNA: TGTGCCAGCAGTGCGGGACAGCCGGAGACCCAGTACTTC
size: -
length: 13
D: -
V: TRBV5-6
J: TRBJ2-5

CDR3: CASSPSLFGSEQYF
DNA: TGTGCCAGCTCACCATCCCTCTTCGGGTCCGAGCAGTACTTC
size: -
length: 14
D: -
V: TRBV18
J: TRBJ2-7

CDR3: CASSLTSGSGTGELFF
DNA: TGTGCCAGCAGTTTGACTAGCGGGAGTGGGACCGGGGAGCTGTTTTTT
size: -
length: 16
D: TRBD2
V: TRBV28
J: TRBJ2-2

CDR3: CASSGGDNYEQYF
DNA: TGTGCCAGCAGTGGGGGGGACAACTACGAGCAGTACTTC
size: -
length: 13
D: -
V: TRBV21-1
J: TRBJ2-7

CDR3: CASSLTGSNYGYTF
DNA: TGTGCCAGCAGCTTAACCGGGAGTAACTATGGCTACACCTTC
size: -
length: 14
D: -
V: TRBV5-6
J: TRBJ1-2

CDR3: CAWSVRDRGNTEAFF
DNA: TGTGCCTGGAGTGTACGGGACAGGGGGAACACTGAAGCTTTCTTT
size: -
length: 15
D: TRBD1
V: TRBV30
J: TRBJ1-1

CDR3: CASSVMGEGTDTQYF
DNA: TGTGCCAGCAGCGTAATGGGGGAGGGCACAGATACGCAGTATTTT
size: -
length: 15
D: -
V: TRBV9
J: TRBJ2-3

CDR3: CASSLPPLKGTGGAYTGELFF
DNA: TGTGCCAGCAGTTTACCCCCTCTGAAGGGGACAGGGGGCGCGTACACCGGGGAGCTGTTTTTT
size: -
length: 21
D: TRBD1
V: TRBV28
J: TRBJ2-2

CDR3: CASSLVQGGEAFF
DNA: TGTGCCAGCAGCTTAGTACAGGGGGGTGAAGCTTTCTTT
size: -
length: 13
D: TRBD1
V: TRBV11-3
J: TRBJ1-1

CDR3: CASSKSTGGNQPQHF
DNA: TGTGCCAGCAGCAAGAGTACAGGGGGGAATCAGCCCCAGCATTTT
size: -
length: 15
D: TRBD1
V: TRBV2
J: TRBJ1-5

CDR3: CASQKSDSSTNEKLFF
DNA: TGCGCCAGCCAAAAGTCGGACAGTTCAACTAATGAAAAACTGTTTTTT
size: -
length: 16
D: -
V: TRBV4-3
J: TRBJ1-4

CDR3: CASSLHTSGSYTEQYF
DNA: TGTGCCAGCAGCCTTCACACTAGCGGGAGTTACACCGAGCAGTACTTC
size: -
length: 16
D: TRBD2
V: TRBV7-2
J: TRBJ2-7

CDR3: CASRFRLEGTWNEQFF
DNA: TGTGCCAGCCGATTTCGACTAGAAGGGACGTGGAATGAGCAGTTCTTC
size: once
length: 16
D: -
V: TRBV27
J: TRBJ2-1

CDR3: CAWKGTGLREQYF
DNA: TGTGCCTGGAAAGGGACAGGCCTACGGGAGCAGTACTTC
size: -
length: 13
D: TRBD1
V: TRBV30
J: TRBJ2-7

CDR3: CASSSGLAGRATDTQYF
DNA: TGTGCCAGCAGCTCCGGACTAGCGGGAAGGGCCACAGATACGCAGTATTTT
size: -
length: 17
D: TRBD2
V: TRBV5-4
J: TRBJ2-3

CDR3: CASSSPPGRGRSWELFF
DNA: TGTGCCAGCAGCTCCCCCCCCGGGAGGGGGCGTAGTTGGGAGCTGTTTTTT
size: -
length: 17
D: -
V: TRBV7-3
J: TRBJ2-2

CDR3: CASSQGLDLGEQYF
DNA: TGCGCCAGCAGCCAAGGACTAGATCTGGGAGAGCAGTACTTC
size: -
length: 14
D: -
V: TRBV4-1
J: TRBJ2-7

CDR3: CALADRASYEQYF
DNA: TGTGCCTTGGCGGACAGGGCTTCCTACGAGCAGTACTTC
size: -
length: 13
D: TRBD1
V: TRBV30
J: TRBJ2-7

CDR3: CASSRTSGEYYEQYF
DNA: TGCGCCAGCAGCCGGACTAGCGGAGAATACTACGAGCAGTACTTC
size: -
length: 15
D: TRBD2
V: TRBV4-3
J: TRBJ2-7

CDR3: CASSDSPDILYGYTF
DNA: TGTGCCAGCAGTGATTCCCCGGACATCCTCTATGGCTACACCTTC
size: few
length: 15
D: -
V: TRBV25-1
J: TRBJ1-2

CDR3: CASFDRGSGNTIYF
DNA: TGTGCCAGTTTCGACAGGGGATCTGGAAACACCATATATTTT
size: -
length: 14
D: TRBD1
V: TRBV19
J: TRBJ1-3

CDR3: CASSPPSGGPYNEQFF
DNA: TGTGCCAGCTCACCACCGTCGGGAGGCCCTTACAATGAGCAGTTCTTC
size: -
length: 16
D: TRBD2
V: TRBV18
J: TRBJ2-1

CDR3: CASSLGRLAGVGTDTQYF
DNA: TGTGCCAGCAGCTTAGGCCGTCTAGCGGGAGTTGGCACAGATACGCAGTATTTT
size: once
length: 18
D: TRBD2
V: TRBV13
J: TRBJ2-3

CDR3: CASKTGGNSYEQYF
DNA: TGTGCCAGCAAAACAGGGGGAAATTCTTACGAGCAGTACTTC
size: -
length: 14
D: TRBD1
V: TRBV6-5
J: TRBJ2-7

CDR3: CASSSRTGGHSPLHF
DNA: TGTGCCAGCAGTTCTCGGACAGGGGGCCATTCACCCCTCCACTTT
size: once
length: 15
D: TRBD1
V: TRBV28
J: TRBJ1-6